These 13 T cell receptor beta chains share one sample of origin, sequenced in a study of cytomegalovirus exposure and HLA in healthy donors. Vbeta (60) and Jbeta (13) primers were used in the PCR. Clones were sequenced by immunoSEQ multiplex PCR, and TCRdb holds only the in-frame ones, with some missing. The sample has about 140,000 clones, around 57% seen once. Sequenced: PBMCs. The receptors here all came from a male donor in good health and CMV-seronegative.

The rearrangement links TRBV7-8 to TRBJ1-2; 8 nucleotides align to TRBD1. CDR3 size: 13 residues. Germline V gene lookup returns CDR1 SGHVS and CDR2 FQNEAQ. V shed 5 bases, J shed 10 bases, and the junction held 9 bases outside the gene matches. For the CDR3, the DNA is TGTGCCAGCAGCGCCACTTGGACAGGGCCCTACACCTTC. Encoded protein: CASSATWTGPYTF.

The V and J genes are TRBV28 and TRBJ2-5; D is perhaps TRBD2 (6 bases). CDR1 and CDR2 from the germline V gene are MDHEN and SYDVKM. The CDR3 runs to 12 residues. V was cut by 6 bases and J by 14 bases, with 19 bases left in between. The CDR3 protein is CASRQYTGVNYF. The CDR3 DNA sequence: TGTGCCAGCAGACAATACACGGGGGTAAATTACTTC.

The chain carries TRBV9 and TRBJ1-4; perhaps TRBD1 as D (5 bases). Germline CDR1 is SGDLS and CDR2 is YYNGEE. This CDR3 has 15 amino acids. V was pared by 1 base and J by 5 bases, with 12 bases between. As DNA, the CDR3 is TGTGCCAGCAGCGTAATGGGGGGATCAAATGAAAAACTGTTTTTT. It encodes CASSVMGGSNEKLFF.

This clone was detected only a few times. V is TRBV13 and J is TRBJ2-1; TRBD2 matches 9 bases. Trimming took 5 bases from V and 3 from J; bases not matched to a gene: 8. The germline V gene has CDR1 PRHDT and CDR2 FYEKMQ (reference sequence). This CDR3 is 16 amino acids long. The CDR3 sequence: CASSGRAGGIYNEQFF. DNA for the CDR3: TGTGCCAGCAGCGGAAGGGCGGGGGGGATCTACAATGAGCAGTTCTTC. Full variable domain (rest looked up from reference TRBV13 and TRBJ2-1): AAGVIQSPRHLIKEKRETATLKCYPIPRHDTVYWYQQGPGQDPQFLISFYEKMQSDKGSIPDRFSAQQFSDYHSELNMSSLELGDSALYFCASSGRAGGIYNEQFFGPGTRLTVL.

The chain's CDR3 is CASSLELQGSYEQYF. For the CDR3, the DNA is TGTGCCAGCAGCTTGGAGTTACAGGGATCCTACGAGCAGTACTTC. The rearrangement uses TRBV5-8 and TRBJ2-7; a possible D gene is TRBD1 (6 bases). This CDR3 comprises 15 residues. V lost 0 bases, J lost 1 base, and 11 bases lay in between. Germline V gene data show CDR1 as SGHTS and CDR2 as YDEGEE.

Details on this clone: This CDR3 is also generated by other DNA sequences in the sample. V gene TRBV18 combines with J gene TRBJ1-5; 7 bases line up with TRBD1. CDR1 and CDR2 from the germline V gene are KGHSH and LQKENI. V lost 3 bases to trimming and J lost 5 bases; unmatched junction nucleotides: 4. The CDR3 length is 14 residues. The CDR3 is CASSPGTGDQPQHF. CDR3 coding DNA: TGTGCCAGCTCACCGGGAACAGGGGATCAGCCCCAGCATTTT.

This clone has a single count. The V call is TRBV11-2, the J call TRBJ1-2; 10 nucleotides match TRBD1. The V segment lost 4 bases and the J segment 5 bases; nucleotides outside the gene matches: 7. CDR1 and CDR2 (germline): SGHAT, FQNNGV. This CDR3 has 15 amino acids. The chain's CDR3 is CASSSPRDRGYGYTF. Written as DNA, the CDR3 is TGTGCCAGCAGCTCGCCTAGGGACAGGGGTTATGGCTACACCTTC.

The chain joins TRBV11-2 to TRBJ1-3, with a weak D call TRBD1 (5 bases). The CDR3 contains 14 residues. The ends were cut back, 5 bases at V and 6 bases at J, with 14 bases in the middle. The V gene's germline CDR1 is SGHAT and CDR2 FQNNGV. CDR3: CASSQRGGVNTIYF. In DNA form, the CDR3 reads TGTGCCAGCAGCCAACGGGGGGGAGTAAACACCATATATTTT.

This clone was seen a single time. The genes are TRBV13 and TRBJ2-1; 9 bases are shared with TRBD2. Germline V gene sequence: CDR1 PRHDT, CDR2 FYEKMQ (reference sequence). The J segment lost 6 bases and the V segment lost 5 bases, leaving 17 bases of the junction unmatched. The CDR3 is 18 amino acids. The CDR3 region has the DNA TGTGCCAGCAGCCCCGACGGAGCGGGAGGCCTGCGGGGCAATGAGCAGTTCTTC. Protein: CASSPDGAGGLRGNEQFF. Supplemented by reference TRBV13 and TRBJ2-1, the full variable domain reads AAGVIQSPRHLIKEKRETATLKCYPIPRHDTVYWYQQGPGQDPQFLISFYEKMQSDKGSIPDRFSAQQFSDYHSELNMSSLELGDSALYFCASSPDGAGGLRGNEQFFGPGTRLTVL.

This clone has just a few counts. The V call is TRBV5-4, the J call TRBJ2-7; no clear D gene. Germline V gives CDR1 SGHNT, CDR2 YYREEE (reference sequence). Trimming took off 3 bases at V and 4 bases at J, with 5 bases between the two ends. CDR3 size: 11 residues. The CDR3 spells CASSSVYEQYF. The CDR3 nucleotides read TGTGCCAGCAGCTCAGTATACGAGCAGTACTTC.

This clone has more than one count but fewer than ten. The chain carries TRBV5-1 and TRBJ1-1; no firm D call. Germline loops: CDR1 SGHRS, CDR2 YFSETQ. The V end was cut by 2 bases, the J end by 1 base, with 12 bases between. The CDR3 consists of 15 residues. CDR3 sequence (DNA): TGCGCCAGCAGCTTTCGTGACATTCGGAACACTGAAGCTTTCTTT. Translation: CASSFRDIRNTEAFF. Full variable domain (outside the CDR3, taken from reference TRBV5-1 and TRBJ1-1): KAGVTQTPRYLIKTRGQQVTLSCSPISGHRSVSWYQQTPGQGLQFLFEYFSETQRNKGNFPGRFSGRQFSNSRSEMNVSTLELGDSALYLCASSFRDIRNTEAFFGQGTRLTVV.

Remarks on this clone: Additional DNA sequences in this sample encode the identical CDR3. In nucleotides, the CDR3 is TGTGCCAGCAGCTTAACAGGGGGAGTTGGCACAGATACGCAGTATTTT. It yields the protein CASSLTGGVGTDTQYF. This chain connects TRBV7-3 to TRBJ2-3, with a weak D call TRBD1 (6 bases). V lost 0 bases to trimming and J lost 1 base, with 11 bases between them. CDR3 length: 16 residues. Germline CDR1 and CDR2: SGHTA and FQGTGA. Full variable domain (remainder filled in from reference TRBV7-3 and TRBJ2-3): GAGVSQTPSNKVTEKGKYVELRCDPISGHTALYWYRQSLGQGPEFLIYFQGTGAADDSGLPNDRFFAVRPEGSVSTLKIQRTERGDSAVYLCASSLTGGVGTDTQYFGPGTRLTVL.

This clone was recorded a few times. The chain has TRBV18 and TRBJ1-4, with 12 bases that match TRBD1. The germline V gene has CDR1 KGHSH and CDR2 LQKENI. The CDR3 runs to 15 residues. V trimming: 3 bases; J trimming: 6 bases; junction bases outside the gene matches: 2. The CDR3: CASSPGQGADEKLFF. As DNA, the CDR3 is TGTGCCAGCTCACCGGGACAGGGGGCTGATGAAAAACTGTTTTTT.